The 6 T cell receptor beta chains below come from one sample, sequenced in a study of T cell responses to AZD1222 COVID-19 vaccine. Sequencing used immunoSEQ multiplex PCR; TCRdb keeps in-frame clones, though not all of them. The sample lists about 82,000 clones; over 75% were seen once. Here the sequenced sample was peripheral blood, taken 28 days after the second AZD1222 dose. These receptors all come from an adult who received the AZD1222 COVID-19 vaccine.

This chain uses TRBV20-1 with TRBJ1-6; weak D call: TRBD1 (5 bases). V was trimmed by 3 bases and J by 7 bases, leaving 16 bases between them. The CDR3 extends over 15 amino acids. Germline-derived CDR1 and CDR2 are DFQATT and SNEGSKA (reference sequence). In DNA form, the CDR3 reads TGCAGTGCTAGTGGCGGGGGGAGGAAGAATTCACCCCTCCACTTT. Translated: CSASGGGRKNSPLHF.

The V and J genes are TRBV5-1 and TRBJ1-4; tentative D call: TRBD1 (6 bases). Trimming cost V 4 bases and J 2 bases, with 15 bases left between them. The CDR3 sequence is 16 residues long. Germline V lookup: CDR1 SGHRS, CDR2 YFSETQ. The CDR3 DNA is TGCGCCAGCAGCGTAACAGGGAACCCCACTAATGAAAAACTGTTTTTT. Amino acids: CASSVTGNPTNEKLFF. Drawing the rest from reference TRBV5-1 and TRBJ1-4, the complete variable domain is KAGVTQTPRYLIKTRGQQVTLSCSPISGHRSVSWYQQTPGQGLQFLFEYFSETQRNKGNFPGRFSGRQFSNSRSEMNVSTLELGDSALYLCASSVTGNPTNEKLFFGSGTQLSVL.

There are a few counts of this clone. CDR3 amino acids: CASSRDSSSYNEQFF. The CDR3 nucleotides read TGTGCCAGCAGCCGGGACTCAAGCTCCTACAATGAGCAGTTCTTC. The chain employs TRBV6-5 and TRBJ2-1; a weak D match, TRBD2 (6 bases). Germline V gives CDR1 MNHEY, CDR2 SVGAGI. Trimming shortened V by 6 bases and J by 0 bases, and 12 bases separated the two germline ends. The CDR3 has 15 amino acids.

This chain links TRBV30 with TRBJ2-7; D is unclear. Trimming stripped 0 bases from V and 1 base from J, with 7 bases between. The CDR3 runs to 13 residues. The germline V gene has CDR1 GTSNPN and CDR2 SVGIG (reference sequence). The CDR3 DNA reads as TGTGCCTGGAGTGTATCGAGGTCCTACGAGCAGTACTTC. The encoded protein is CAWSVSRSYEQYF.

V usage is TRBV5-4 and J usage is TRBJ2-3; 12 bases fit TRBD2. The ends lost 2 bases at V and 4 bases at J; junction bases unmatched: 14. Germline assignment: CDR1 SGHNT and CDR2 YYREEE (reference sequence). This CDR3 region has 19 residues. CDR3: CASSLRFGRASGGADTQYF. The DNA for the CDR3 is TGTGCCAGCAGCTTAAGATTCGGTAGGGCTAGCGGGGGGGCAGATACGCAGTATTTT.

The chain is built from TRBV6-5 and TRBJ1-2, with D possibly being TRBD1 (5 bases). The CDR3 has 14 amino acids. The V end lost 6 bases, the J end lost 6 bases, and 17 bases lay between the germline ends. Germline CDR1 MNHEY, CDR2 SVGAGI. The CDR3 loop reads CASSERGGRDGYTF. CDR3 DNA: TGTGCCAGCAGCGAGCGTGGGGGTCGGGATGGCTACACCTTC.